This entry lists 16 T cell receptor beta chains sequenced from one sample in a study of tumor T cells in aggressive B-cell lymphoma. Clones were read by immunoSEQ multiplex PCR, and TCRdb kept only the in-frame ones, dropping some. Of a few thousand clones listed, 80% to 95% were seen once; the top ten hold 6.6%. The sample consisted of tumor tissue. The origin of the receptors is an adult with diffuse large B cell lymphoma.

The chain carries TRBV5-1 and TRBJ1-4; D is uncertain. CDR3 length equals 16 residues. Trimming cost V 0 bases and J 5 bases, with 14 bases left between them. Germline V gene sequence: CDR1 SGHRS, CDR2 YFSETQ. CDR3 DNA sequence: TGCGCCAGCAGCTTGGCTCCAGTCCGACTCAATGAAAAACTGTTTTTT. Translating gives CASSLAPVRLNEKLFF.

The CDR3 spells CASSPLSPYGDTQYF. In DNA form, the CDR3 reads TGCGCCAGCAGCCCGCTCTCACCGTACGGAGATACGCAGTATTTT. The chain combines TRBV4-1 with TRBJ2-3; D ambiguous. Trimming took 4 bases from V and 5 from J, leaving 16 bases between them. Germline CDR1 and CDR2: MGHRA and YSYEKL. The CDR3 totals 15 residues.

This chain uses TRBV6-5 with TRBJ1-2; perhaps TRBD1 as D (5 bases). This CDR3 comprises 13 residues. Trimming removed 5 bases from V and 7 bases from J, with 14 bases in between. CDR1 and CDR2 from the germline V gene are MNHEY and SVGAGI. The CDR3 spells CASSPYGGSGYTF. The CDR3 DNA follows: TGTGCCAGCAGTCCGTATGGGGGGAGTGGCTACACCTTC.

This clone was seen once. The same CDR3 can be traced to other DNA sequences in this sample. The chain carries TRBV7-9 and TRBJ1-1; D may be TRBD1 (5 bases). Trimming cost V 2 bases and J 5 bases, with 9 bases left between them. CDR3 length equals 13 residues. CDR1 SEHNR and CDR2 FQNEAQ come from the germline V gene (reference sequence). CDR3 sequence: CASSLWEGTEAFF. In DNA form, the CDR3 reads TGTGCCAGCAGCTTATGGGAGGGGACTGAAGCTTTCTTT. Supplemented by reference TRBV7-9 and TRBJ1-1, the full variable domain reads DTGVSQNPRHKITKRGQNVTFRCDPISEHNRLYWYRQTLGQGPEFLTYFQNEAQLEKSRLLSDRFSAERPKGSFSTLEIQRTEQGDSAMYLCASSLWEGTEAFFGQGTRLTVV.

The chain is built from TRBV5-4 and TRBJ2-7, with 10 bases that match TRBD2. Germline V lookup: CDR1 SGHNT, CDR2 YYREEE (reference sequence). V lost 6 bases, J lost 2 bases, and 2 bases stayed unmatched. CDR3 length: 13 residues. The CDR3 DNA follows: TGTGCCAGCACTAGCGGGAGTACCTACGAGCAGTACTTC. It is translated as CASTSGSTYEQYF.

This sequence joins TRBV10-1 and TRBJ2-5, with TRBD2 matching over 9 bases. The germline gives CDR1 WNHNN, CDR2 SYGVQD (reference sequence). There are 16 residues in the CDR3. J was trimmed by 11 bases and V by 3 bases; bases with no gene match: 16. The CDR3: CASSDYTGTSSYEQYF. CDR3 DNA sequence: TGCGCCAGCAGTGATTACACCGGGACTAGCTCCTACGAACAGTACTTC.

As to this clone: One junction end disagrees with the germline gene, perhaps due to a read error. The genes are TRBV13 and TRBJ2-2, with D perhaps TRBD2 (7 bases). CDR1 and CDR2 (germline): PRHDT, FYEKMQ (reference sequence). This CDR3 has 16 amino acids. CDR3 DNA sequence: TGTGCCAGCACCTTACTCGGGGGGCTGGGCACCGGGGAGCTGTTTTTT. Its protein is CASTLLGGLGTGELFF.

This clone appeared once. This rearrangement joins TRBV15 to TRBJ1-1; 9 nucleotides line up with TRBD1. The CDR3 contains 15 residues. With 5 bases clipped from V and 7 bases from J, the junction kept 11 bases outside the gene matches. CDR1 and CDR2 (germline): LNHNV, YYDKDF (reference sequence). The chain's CDR3 is CATSQRYTGGIEAFF. The CDR3 DNA reads as TGTGCCACCAGCCAACGGTACACAGGGGGCATTGAAGCTTTCTTT.

The chain couples TRBV2 to TRBJ2-7; TRBD2 matches at 12 bases. CDR3 length equals 12 residues. CDR1 SNHLY and CDR2 FYNNEI come from the germline V gene. V shed 6 bases and J 7 bases; nucleotides not matched to a gene: 1. The CDR3 DNA reads as TGTGCCAGCAGCGGACTAGCGGGGGAGCAGTACTTC. It translates to CASSGLAGEQYF.

The chain links TRBV7-3 to TRBJ2-2, with 7 bases that match TRBD1. CDR1 and CDR2 (germline): SGHTA, FQGTGA. The length of the CDR3 is 15 residues. V trimming: 3 bases; J trimming: 7 bases; junction bases outside the gene matches: 8. The CDR3: CASSFLTGSSGELFF. CDR3 sequence (DNA): TGTGCCAGCAGCTTCCTGACAGGGTCAAGCGGGGAGCTGTTTTTT.

The chain has TRBV19 and TRBJ1-2; the match to TRBD1 covers 8 bases. Trimming removed 4 bases from V and 4 bases from J; junction bases left unmatched: 11. The CDR3 runs 16 residues. Germline CDR1 is LNHDA and CDR2 is SQIVND (reference sequence). The CDR3 DNA is TGTGCCAGTAGTAGATCCGGGACAGGCACATCCTATGGCTACACCTTC. It is translated as CASSRSGTGTSYGYTF.

The rearrangement uses TRBV30 and TRBJ1-5; TRBD1 matches 7 bases. Germline CDR1 reads GTSNPN; CDR2 reads SVGIG (reference sequence). The CDR3 sequence is 18 residues long. The V gene end was trimmed by 0 bases and the J gene end by 1 base; junction bases not matched to a gene: 12. The CDR3 DNA sequence: TGTGCCTGGAGTGTTCAATTAGGGGGCGCGGGGAGCAATCAGCCCCAGCATTTT. The encoded protein is CAWSVQLGGAGSNQPQHF.

This rearrangement joins TRBV5-1 to TRBJ1-1, with 7 bases that match TRBD1. The germline CDR1 and CDR2 sequences are SGHRS and YFSETQ. The V and J ends lost 0 bases and 1 base, in that order; junction bases with no gene match: 3. The CDR3 runs to 15 residues. The CDR3 sequence: CASSLGDRKNTEAFF. The CDR3 bases are TGCGCCAGCAGCTTGGGGGACAGAAAGAACACTGAAGCTTTCTTT.

The V and J genes are TRBV19 and TRBJ1-1; D is undetermined. Germline lookup yields CDR1 LNHDA and CDR2 SQIVND (reference sequence). This CDR3 has 14 amino acids. The germline V and J ends were trimmed by 6 bases and 0 bases, with 11 bases remaining between them. CDR3 protein: CASRGRVLNTEAFF. CDR3 coding DNA: TGTGCCAGTAGAGGGAGGGTATTGAACACTGAAGCTTTCTTT.

The chain employs TRBV30 and TRBJ1-5, with D perhaps TRBD1 (5 bases). The CDR3 is 12 residues long. In germline, CDR1 is GTSNPN, CDR2 SVGIG (reference sequence). V lost 8 bases, J lost 4 bases, and 12 bases lay in between. CDR3 residues: CAGGGRNQPQHF. DNA of the CDR3: TGTGCCGGGGGAGGGAGAAATCAGCCCCAGCATTTT. Using reference TRBV30 and TRBJ1-5 for the parts outside the CDR3, the full variable domain is SQTIHQWPATLVQPVGSPLSLECTVEGTSNPNLYWYRQAAGRGLQLLFYSVGIGQISSEVPQNLSASRPQDRQFILSSKKLLLSDSGFYLCAGGGRNQPQHFGDGTRLSIL.

The chain employs TRBV9 and TRBJ2-2; 7 positions agree with TRBD2. The length of the CDR3 is 15 residues. The J segment lost 0 bases and the V segment lost 8 bases, leaving 7 bases of the junction unmatched. Germline CDR1 is SGDLS and CDR2 is YYNGEE. The CDR3 DNA follows: TGTGCCAGTGGGGAGCGGGGCCCGAACACCGGGGAGCTGTTTTTT. Protein sequence: CASGERGPNTGELFF. Filled out from reference TRBV9 and TRBJ2-2, the complete variable domain reads DSGVTQTPKHLITATGQRVTLRCSPRSGDLSVYWYQQSLDQGLQFLIQYYNGEERAKGNILERFSAQQFPDLHSELNLSSLELGDSALYFCASGERGPNTGELFFGEGSRLTVL.